Below, 15 T cell receptor beta chains from the same sample are listed, as sequenced in a study of shared clonotypes between healthy human individuals. Profiled with immunoSEQ multiplex PCR; TCRdb holds only in-frame clones, not every one. The table shows around 500,000 clones, with around 80% occurring only once. The sample taken for sequencing was PBMCs. The receptors originated from a woman between 40 and 55 years old in good health. Some clones in this sample may be carry-over from other donors' samples.

Only a few counts were recorded for this clone. This sequence may be a read error, since a much larger clone differs from it by one base. This rearrangement joins TRBV5-1 to TRBJ1-1; D gene uncertain. The V gene's germline CDR1 is SGHRS and CDR2 YFSETQ. The V gene lost 0 bases and the J gene lost 2 bases, with 2 bases spanning the gap. This CDR3 spans 12 amino acids. CDR3 DNA: TGCGCCAGCAGCTTGGACAACACTGAAGCTTTCTTT. It yields the protein CASSLDNTEAFF. Variable domain in full (rest from reference TRBV5-1 and TRBJ1-1): KAGVTQTPRYLIKTRGQQVTLSCSPISGHRSVSWYQQTPGQGLQFLFEYFSETQRNKGNFPGRFSGRQFSNSRSEMNVSTLELGDSALYLCASSLDNTEAFFGQGTRLTVV.

This clone was seen a few times. This CDR3 is also generated by other DNA sequences in the sample. This chain connects TRBV6-5 to TRBJ2-7; no firm D call. This CDR3 contains 12 residues. In germline, CDR1 is MNHEY, CDR2 SVGAGI. V lost 0 bases to trimming and J lost 2 bases, with 2 bases between them. The CDR3 sequence: CASSYSPYEQYF. The CDR3, as DNA: TGTGCCAGCAGTTACTCGCCCTACGAGCAGTACTTC.

The chain carries TRBV30 and TRBJ2-5; 9 bases match TRBD2. The CDR3 totals 12 residues. Losses at the gene ends were 5 bases for V and 5 bases for J; bases not matched to a gene: 3. CDR1 and CDR2 from the germline V gene are GTSNPN and SVGIG (reference sequence). CDR3 bases: TGTGCCTGGGAAAGCGGGGGGGAGACCCAGTACTTC. The encoded protein is CAWESGGETQYF.

This sequence joins TRBV5-1 and TRBJ1-2; D remains unclear. The V and J ends lost 0 bases and 6 bases respectively, with 9 bases between them. This CDR3 contains 13 residues. Germline CDR1 SGHRS, CDR2 YFSETQ. The DNA of the CDR3 is TGCGCCAGCAGCTTGGGGCAGGTCGATGGCTACACCTTC. Amino acid sequence: CASSLGQVDGYTF.

This chain connects TRBV5-1 to TRBJ2-1; TRBD2 might be the D (6 bases). The CDR3 is 16 residues long. The germline V and J ends were trimmed by 6 bases and 0 bases, with 16 bases remaining between them. In germline, CDR1 is SGHRS, CDR2 YFSETQ. The CDR3 loop is CASTPGTGFSYNEQFF. The CDR3 coding sequence is TGCGCCAGCACCCCGGGGACTGGCTTCTCCTACAATGAGCAGTTCTTC.

V usage is TRBV7-8 and J usage is TRBJ2-1; D uncertain. Germline V gene lookup returns CDR1 SGHVS and CDR2 FQNEAQ. V was shortened by 5 bases and J by 9 bases, with 17 bases between the two germline ends. This CDR3 is 14 amino acids long. The CDR3 DNA reads as TGTGCCAGCAGCCTATCCGGTTTAGCCCGTGAGCAGTTCTTC. Translating it yields CASSLSGLAREQFF.

This clone was counted only a few times. This chain links TRBV7-3 with TRBJ2-2; 7 bases fit TRBD2. Germline values: CDR1 SGHTA, CDR2 FQGTGA. This CDR3 region has 16 residues. V shed 2 bases and J 0 bases; nucleotides not matched to a gene: 3. This CDR3 reads CASSLVAGANTGELFF. The CDR3 DNA is TGTGCCAGCAGCTTAGTGGCGGGGGCGAACACCGGGGAGCTGTTTTTT.

This clone was recorded only once. The genes are TRBV7-8 and TRBJ2-2; TRBD2 matches 13 bases. The CDR3 is made up of 18 amino acids. The V gene end was trimmed by 0 bases and the J gene end by 0 bases; junction bases not matched to a gene: 1. Germline V gene lookup returns CDR1 SGHVS and CDR2 FQNEAQ. CDR3 sequence reads: CASSLATSGRANTGELFF. DNA of the CDR3: TGTGCCAGCAGCTTAGCTACTAGCGGGAGGGCGAACACCGGGGAGCTGTTTTTT.

The CDR3 DNA follows: TGCGCCAGCAGCTTGGTCGACGGGGTTGAGCAGTTCTTC. It is translated as CASSLVDGVEQFF. V gene TRBV5-1 combines with J gene TRBJ2-1; D is possibly TRBD2 (5 bases). Looked up from germline, CDR1 is SGHRS and CDR2 is YFSETQ. The germline V and J ends were trimmed by 0 bases and 9 bases, with 10 bases remaining between them. The CDR3 consists of 13 residues.

V and J are TRBV7-6 and TRBJ2-7; D gene uncertain. Between the trimmed V and J ends, which lost 5 bases and 5 bases, there was a span of 7 bases. The germline gives CDR1 SGHVS, CDR2 FNYEAQ. CDR3 length: 11 residues. DNA of the CDR3: TGTGCCAGCAGCGCGCCCCACGAGCAGTACTTC. The encoded protein is CASSAPHEQYF.

V usage is TRBV7-2 and J usage is TRBJ2-7, with D perhaps TRBD2 (5 bases). In germline, CDR1 is SGHTA, CDR2 FQGNSA. The CDR3 sequence is 16 residues long. Trimming took 1 base from V and 6 from J, leaving 19 bases between them. The CDR3 DNA sequence: TGTGCCAGCAGCTTAGAGTGGACTGCTCCGTACGCCGAGCAGTACTTC. It is translated as CASSLEWTAPYAEQYF. Based on the CDR3 plus reference TRBV7-2 and TRBJ2-7, the full variable domain is GAGVSQSPSNKVTEKGKDVELRCDPISGHTALYWYRQSLGQGLEFLIYFQGNSAPDKSGLPSDRFSAERTGGSVSTLTIQRTQQEDSAVYLCASSLEWTAPYAEQYFGPGTRLTVT.

The chain has TRBV30 and TRBJ2-7; 10 bases fit TRBD1. This CDR3 is built from 15 residues. The trim removed 6 bases at V and 3 bases at J, leaving 11 bases unmatched. Germline assignment: CDR1 GTSNPN and CDR2 SVGIG (reference sequence). CDR3 sequence reads: CACIPGTGDSYEQYF. The DNA of the CDR3 is TGTGCCTGTATCCCCGGGACAGGGGACAGCTACGAGCAGTACTTC. The variable domain in full, completed from reference TRBV30 and TRBJ2-7, reads SQTIHQWPATLVQPVGSPLSLECTVEGTSNPNLYWYRQAAGRGLQLLFYSVGIGQISSEVPQNLSASRPQDRQFILSSKKLLLSDSGFYLCACIPGTGDSYEQYFGPGTRLTVT.

The chain carries TRBV19 and TRBJ2-7, with a possible D match to TRBD1 (5 bases). Germline V gene lookup returns CDR1 LNHDA and CDR2 SQIVND (reference sequence). Trimming removed 10 bases at V and 2 bases at J, with 21 bases between. The CDR3 has 15 amino acids. This chain's CDR3 is CATRRRDSSAYEQYF. CDR3 nucleotide sequence: TGTGCCACCCGAAGACGAGACAGCTCTGCCTACGAGCAGTACTTC.

This chain links TRBV7-3 with TRBJ1-6; 8 bases agree with TRBD1. V was clipped by 4 bases and J by 9 bases; unmatched bases: 8. This CDR3 region has 15 residues. Germline-derived CDR1 and CDR2 are SGHTA and FQGTGA. The CDR3 spells CASSSTGVIGSPLHF. The DNA for the CDR3 is TGTGCCAGCAGCTCGACAGGGGTTATAGGTTCACCCCTCCACTTT.

The chain carries TRBV14 and TRBJ2-7, with D maybe TRBD2 (5 bases). Germline CDR1 and CDR2: SGHDN and FVKESK. Trimming cost V 0 bases and J 0 bases, with 15 bases left between them. The CDR3 totals 17 residues. The chain's CDR3 is CASSQDKGMGSSYEQYF. CDR3 sequence (DNA): TGTGCCAGCAGCCAAGATAAAGGTATGGGGAGCTCCTACGAGCAGTACTTC.